This TCR beta chain was recorded in a study of shared clonotypes between healthy human individuals. About this clone itself: This sample also contains other DNA sequences that code for the same CDR3.

The CDR3 covers 13 residues. The V and J ends lost 0 bases and 1 base respectively, with 6 bases between them. Germline CDR1 reads GTSNPN; CDR2 reads SVGIG (reference sequence). TCRdb's copy holds only in-frame clones and misses some; the assay was immunoSEQ multiplex PCR. Here the sample spans some 2.4 million clones, roughly 93% being singletons. Sequencing was carried out using naive CD4+ T cells from PBMCs. Indicated subset: CD45RA+ positively selected. V gene TRBV30 combines with J gene TRBJ1-2; D uncertain. The sequence was obtained from a young man in good health. Some clones in this sample may be carry-over from other donors' samples. The CDR3 coding sequence is TGTGCCTGGAGTGTACGGGTTAACTATGGCTACACCTTC. It codes for CAWSVRVNYGYTF.